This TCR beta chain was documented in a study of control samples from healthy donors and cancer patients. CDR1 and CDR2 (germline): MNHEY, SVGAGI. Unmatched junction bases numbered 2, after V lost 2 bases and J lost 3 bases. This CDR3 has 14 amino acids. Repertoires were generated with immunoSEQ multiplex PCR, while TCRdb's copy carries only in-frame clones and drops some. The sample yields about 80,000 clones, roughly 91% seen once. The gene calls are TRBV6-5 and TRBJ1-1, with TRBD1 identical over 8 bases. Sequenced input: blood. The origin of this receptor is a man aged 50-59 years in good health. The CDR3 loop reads CASSYDRGDTEAFF. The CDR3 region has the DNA TGTGCCAGCAGTTACGACAGGGGTGACACTGAAGCTTTCTTT.